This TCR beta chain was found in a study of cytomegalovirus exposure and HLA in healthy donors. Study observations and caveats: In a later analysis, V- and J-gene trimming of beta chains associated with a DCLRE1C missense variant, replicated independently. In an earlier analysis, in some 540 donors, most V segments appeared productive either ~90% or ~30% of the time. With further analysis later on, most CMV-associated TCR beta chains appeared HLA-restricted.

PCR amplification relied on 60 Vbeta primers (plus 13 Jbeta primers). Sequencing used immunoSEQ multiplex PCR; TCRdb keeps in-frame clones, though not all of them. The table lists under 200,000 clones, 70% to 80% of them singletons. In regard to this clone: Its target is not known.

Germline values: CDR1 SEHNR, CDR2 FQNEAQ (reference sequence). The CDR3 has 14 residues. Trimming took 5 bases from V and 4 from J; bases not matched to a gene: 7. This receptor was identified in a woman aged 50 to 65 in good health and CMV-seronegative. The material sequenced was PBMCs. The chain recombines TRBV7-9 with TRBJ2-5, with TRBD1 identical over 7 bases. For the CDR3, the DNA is TGTGCCAGCAGCACCACAGGGGCTGGAGAGACCCAGTACTTC. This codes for CASSTTGAGETQYF.